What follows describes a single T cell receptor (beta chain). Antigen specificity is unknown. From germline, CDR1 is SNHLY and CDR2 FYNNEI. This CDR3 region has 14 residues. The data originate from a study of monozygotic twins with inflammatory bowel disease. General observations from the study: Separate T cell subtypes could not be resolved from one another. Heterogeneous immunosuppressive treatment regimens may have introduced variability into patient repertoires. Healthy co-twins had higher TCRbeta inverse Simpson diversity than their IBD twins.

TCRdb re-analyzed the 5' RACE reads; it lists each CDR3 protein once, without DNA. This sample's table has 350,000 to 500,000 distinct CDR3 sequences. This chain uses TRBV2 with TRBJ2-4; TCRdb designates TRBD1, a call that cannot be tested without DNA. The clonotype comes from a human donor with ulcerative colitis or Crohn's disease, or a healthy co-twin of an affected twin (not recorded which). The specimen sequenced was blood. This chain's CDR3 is CASSSGQTKNIQYF.